This TCR beta chain was sequenced during a study of blood T cell repertoires in COVID-19. Turning to the study itself: Whether acute or convalescent, the COVID-19 samples came from the United States, Italy and Spain.

The data were produced by immunoSEQ multiplex PCR, yet TCRdb's version contains in-frame clones alone and is incomplete. Among 350,000 or so clones listed, approximately 89% were seen once. Trimming cost V 5 bases and J 0 bases, with 10 bases left between them. Germline CDR1 SEHNR, CDR2 FQNEAQ (reference sequence). The CDR3 is 14 amino acids. The origin of this receptor is a woman aged 60 to 75 with COVID-19, enrolled during active disease. The chain combines TRBV7-9 with TRBJ1-1, with unresolved D. What was sequenced was peripheral blood. In DNA, the CDR3 is TGTGCCAGCAGCCTGGACGGGGTGAACACTGAAGCTTTCTTT. It codes for CASSLDGVNTEAFF.